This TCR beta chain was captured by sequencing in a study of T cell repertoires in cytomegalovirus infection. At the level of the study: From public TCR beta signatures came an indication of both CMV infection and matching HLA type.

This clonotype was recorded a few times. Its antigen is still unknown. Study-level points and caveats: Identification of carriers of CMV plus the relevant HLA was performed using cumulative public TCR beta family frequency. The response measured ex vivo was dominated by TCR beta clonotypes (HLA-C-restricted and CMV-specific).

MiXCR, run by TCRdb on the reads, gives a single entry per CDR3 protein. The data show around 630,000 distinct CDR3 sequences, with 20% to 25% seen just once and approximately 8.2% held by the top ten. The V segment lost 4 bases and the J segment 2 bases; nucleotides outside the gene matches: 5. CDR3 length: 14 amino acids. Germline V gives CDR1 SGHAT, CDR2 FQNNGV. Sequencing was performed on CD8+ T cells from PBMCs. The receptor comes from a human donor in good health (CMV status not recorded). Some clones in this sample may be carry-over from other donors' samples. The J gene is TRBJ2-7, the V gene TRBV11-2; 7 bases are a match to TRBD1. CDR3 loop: CASSSLGTAYEQYV. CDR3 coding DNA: TGTGCCAGCAGCTCCCTCGGGACAGCCTACGAGCAGTACGTC.